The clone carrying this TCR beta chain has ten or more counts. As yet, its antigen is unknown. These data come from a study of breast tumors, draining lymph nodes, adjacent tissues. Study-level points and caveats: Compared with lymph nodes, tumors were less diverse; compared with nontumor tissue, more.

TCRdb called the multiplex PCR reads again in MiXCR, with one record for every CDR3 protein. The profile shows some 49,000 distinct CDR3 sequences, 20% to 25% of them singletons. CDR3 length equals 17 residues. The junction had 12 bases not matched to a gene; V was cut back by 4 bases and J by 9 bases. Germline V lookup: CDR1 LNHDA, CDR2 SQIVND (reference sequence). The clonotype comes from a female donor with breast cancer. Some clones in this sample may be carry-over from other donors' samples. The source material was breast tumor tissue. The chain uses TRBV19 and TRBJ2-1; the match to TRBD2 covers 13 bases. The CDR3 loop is CASSRTPTSGGVSEQFF. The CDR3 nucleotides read TGTGCCAGTAGTAGAACCCCAACTAGCGGGGGGGTCAGTGAGCAGTTCTTC.